This TCR beta chain is from a study of shared clonotypes between healthy human individuals. On the study more broadly: Plates per donor: three CD4 naive, three CD4 memory, two CD8 naive, one CD8 memory. Study results and caveats: All-four-donor shared clonotypes had higher generation probabilities than non-shared clonotypes did.

The CDR3 loop spans 17 amino acids. Germline CDR1 MGHRA, CDR2 YSYEKL. The V segment lost 8 bases and the J segment 0 bases; nucleotides outside the gene matches: 10. Note on this clone: Antigen: not known.

The repertoire was sequenced with immunoSEQ multiplex PCR; TCRdb's copy has only in-frame clones and lacks some. The sample consists of 2 million to 2.5 million clones, just over 90% of them appearing once. What was sequenced was naive CD4+ T cells from PBMCs. Subset specified: CD45RA+ positively selected. The source of this sequence is a man between 18 and 29 years old in good health. Some clones in this sample may be carry-over from other donors' samples. The rearrangement joins TRBV4-1 to TRBJ2-1; 10 nucleotides match TRBD2. In nucleotides, the CDR3 is TGCGCCAGCTGCTTATCTAGCGGGAGCACCTCCTACAATGAGCAGTTCTTC. Translated: CASCLSSGSTSYNEQFF.